This TCR beta chain was recovered during a study of CD8 T cells in Susac syndrome (dated by TCRdb to between 2018 and 2021). In the study overall: Among the sequenced Susac syndrome patients, about 6 had clinically active disease and under ten were in clinical remission. At blood withdrawal, Susac syndrome patients were either therapy-naive, taking corticosteroids (in some cases with IVIg as well), or taking IVIg alone. Repertoire sequencing was used to test whether CD8+ T cell activation and differentiation in Susac syndrome was antigen driven.

RNA was extracted using the RNeasy kit, and about 0.45 to 1 ug of the RNA was reverse transcribed with random hexamers. The immunoSEQ multiplex PCR assay, covering 54 Vbeta and 13 Jbeta segments, was used to amplify TCR beta CDR3 regions. Bias from PCR amplification was corrected by using a synthetic template baseline for primer optimization and for computational correction. The paper's data handling went like this. Reads were assigned to V, D and J genes according to IMGT and analyzed in immunoSEQ Analyzer, with only productive sequences retained. Clonality was calculated as one minus the Shannon entropy normalized by log2 of the number of productive unique sequences. Public and private clones were assessed among the 100 most prevalent clones of each patient and control. A clone was defined as Susac-specific if it was absent from the healthy and MS cohorts, from more than 850 published viral clones and from other ImmuneACCESS disease sequences. TCRdb reanalyzed the raw reads on its own, using fastp at Q25 for trimming and MiXCR for clone calling, and kept in-frame beta chains. Rows are unified per CDR3 protein, each entry keeping the most common DNA and genes. V and J calls and clone size were set by TCRdb, not the authors. The sample table records some 99,000 distinct CDR3 sequences; just under 95% of these occur just once. The ten largest clones take up roughly 0.31% of the sample.

Peripheral blood CD8+ and CD4+ T cells from healthy donors, Susac syndrome patients and multiple sclerosis patients were profiled by high-throughput TCR beta sequencing. The Susac syndrome patients fulfilled recently defined diagnostic criteria for either definite or probable disease. Bulk CD8+ and CD4+ T cells were purified by magnetic negative isolation, while CD8+ TEMRA cells were enriched using FACS. Blood was drawn into EDTA tubes, processed within 24 hours, and PBMCs were isolated by density gradient centrifugation. PBMCs intended for TCR sequencing were cryopreserved in liquid nitrogen and thawed later in a water bath at 37 degrees C. The sorted or isolated CD4+, CD8+ and CD8+ TEMRA cells had a purity of 90% or higher. Regarding this clonotype: The antigen it binds to is not known. There are no base qualities to consult, and no much larger clone falls within one base.

Summary of the overall study and its limitations: The CD4+ T cell repertoire of patients with Susac syndrome showed no detectable clonal expansion. The study acknowledged that relatively few individuals were included in the TCR sequencing and HLA analysis.

The germline V end is reduced by 0 bases and the J end by 1 base; junction bases left unmatched: 9. Sequences SGDLS (CDR1) and YYNGEE (CDR2) are obtained from the germline V gene. Inclusive of the bounding cysteine and phenylalanine, the CDR3 is 17 residues long. Kept here is only the CDR3 DNA, which spans 51 bases and is read in frame from base 1. The sequence came from a human donor with Susac syndrome. The sequence is built from TRBV9 and TRBJ1-2, and TRBD1 aligns with 7 junction nucleotides. The sequencing input was CD4+ T cells from PBMCs. The sequenced DNA is TGTGCCAGCAGCGTAGCCCAGGGGACAGCCTTTAACTATGGCTACACCTTC. Translation gives CASSVAQGTAFNYGYTF.